Listed below are T cell receptor beta chains from one sample, sequenced in a study of blood T cells in healthy people across ages. TCRdb re-derived calls from the 5' RACE reads in MiXCR, one entry per CDR3 protein. The table records 800,000 to 1,000,000 distinct CDR3 sequences, about 44% of them present only once. The specimen sequenced was blood. These receptors were collected from a man in his thirties or forties in good health. CDR3s include the opening cysteine and the closing phenylalanine or tryptophan. Each record gives: J gene, clone size, D gene, V gene, CDR3 protein, CDR3 DNA. A D gene is named only where the DNA matches it firmly. Some rows mark clone size as missing; the rest say once, few, many or name a class of expanded clone.

>TRBJ1-6|NA|TRBD1|TRBV6-2/TRBV6-3
CASSRTGAGLTLHF
TGTGCCAGCAGCAGAACAGGGGCAGGTTTAACCCTCCACTTT
>TRBJ2-4|few|NA|TRBV5-1
CASSLGARQKNIQYF
TGCGCCAGCAGCTTGGGGGCCAGACAAAAAAACATTCAGTACTTC
>TRBJ1-2|few|TRBD1|TRBV7-2
CASSLGGAGGSGYTF
TGTGCCAGCAGCTTAGGGGGGGCAGGGGGCTCTGGCTACACCTTC
>TRBJ2-7|NA|NA|TRBV28
CASQQPSLYEQYF
TGTGCCAGCCAACAGCCTTCCCTATACGAGCAGTACTTC
>TRBJ2-3|few|NA|TRBV28
CASSLAPSTITQYF
TGTGCCAGCAGTCTCGCGCCCTCCACAATTACGCAGTATTTT
>TRBJ2-1|many|NA|TRBV9
CASSVVGTTYNEQFF
TGTGCCAGCAGCGTAGTGGGGACAACCTACAATGAGCAGTTCTTC
>TRBJ1-5|NA|NA|TRBV24-1
CATRGSGGDQPQHF
TGTGCCACCAGGGGCAGTGGTGGGGATCAGCCCCAGCATTTT
>TRBJ1-1|NA|NA|TRBV20-1
CSARAPGAKRPEAFF
TGCAGTGCTAGGGCTCCCGGGGCGAAACGTCCTGAGGCTTTCTTT
>TRBJ1-4|NA|NA|TRBV10-3
CAISRTSGPNEKLFF
TGTGCCATCAGCCGGACGTCTGGACCTAATGAAAAACTGTTTTTT
>TRBJ2-3|NA|TRBD2|TRBV11-2
CASSLDTGLVSDTQYF
TGTGCCAGCAGCTTAGATACGGGACTAGTGTCAGATACGCAGTATTTT
>TRBJ2-5|NA|NA|TRBV4-1
CASSQGGLPSGEQYF
TGCGCCAGCAGCCAAGGCGGACTTCCCTCGGGGGAGCAGTACTTC
>TRBJ1-2|few|NA|TRBV7-2
CASSPVLGGYTF
TGTGCCAGCAGCCCCGTCTTGGGGGGCTACACCTTC
>TRBJ2-7|few|NA|TRBV2
CASSPFQGSEQYF
TGTGCCAGCAGCCCCTTTCAGGGATCCGAGCAGTACTTC
>TRBJ2-3|NA|TRBD1|TRBV12-3/TRBV12-4
CASSLRTGGSTDTEYF
TGTGCCAGCAGTTTACGAACAGGGGGTAGCACAGATACGGAGTATTTT
>TRBJ2-1|NA|NA|TRBV12-3/TRBV12-4
CASARDVGPDEQFF
TGTGCCTCCGCCAGAGATGTGGGACCGGATGAGCAGTTCTTC
>TRBJ1-6|NA|NA|TRBV7-9
CASSSGARFALHF
TGTGCCAGCAGCTCAGGCGCGAGGTTCGCCCTCCACTTT
>TRBJ2-7|few|TRBD1|TRBV6-5
CASSEQGFSYYEQYF
TGTGCCAGCAGTGAACAGGGGTTTAGCTACTACGAGCAGTACTTC
>TRBJ2-7|many|NA|TRBV5-1
CASSLRDSLYEQYF
TGCGCCAGCAGCCTTAGAGATTCCCTCTACGAGCAGTACTTC
>TRBJ1-2|NA|NA|TRBV6-2/TRBV6-3
CASSYEPSNNYGYTF
TGTGCCAGCAGTTACGAACCGTCAAATAACTATGGCTACACCTTC
>TRBJ1-5|NA|NA|TRBV6-7
CASSHYVSKFTPSNQPQHF
TGTGCCAGCAGTCACTACGTCTCGAAGTTTACCCCGAGCAATCAGCCCCAGCATTTT
>TRBJ1-2|few|TRBD1|TRBV20-1
CSAGAGQINYGYTF
TGCAGTGCTGGGGCGGGACAGATTAACTATGGCTACACCTTC
>TRBJ2-1|few|NA|TRBV12-3/TRBV12-4
CASSFPDRNEQFF
TGTGCCAGCAGTTTCCCGGATAGGAATGAGCAGTTCTTC
>TRBJ2-1|NA|TRBD2|TRBV6-6
CASSGSGGAANEQFF
TGTGCCAGCAGTGGTAGCGGGGGGGCCGCCAATGAGCAGTTCTTC
>TRBJ2-1|few|TRBD2|TRBV29-1
CSVEVGLAGGRLDEQFF
TGCAGCGTTGAAGTGGGACTAGCGGGGGGGCGATTAGATGAGCAGTTCTTC
>TRBJ1-1|NA|NA|TRBV5-1
CASSGQIAMNTEAFF
TGCGCCAGCAGCGGCCAGATTGCTATGAACACTGAAGCTTTCTTT
>TRBJ2-1|NA|TRBD2|TRBV20-1
CSARGPGGHVNEQFF
TGCAGTGCTAGAGGACCGGGGGGGCACGTTAATGAGCAGTTCTTC
>TRBJ1-1|NA|TRBD1|TRBV20-1
CGARPDRGAEAFF
TGCGGTGCTAGGCCCGACAGGGGCGCTGAAGCTTTCTTT
>TRBJ2-1|few|NA|TRBV9
CASSVGQGIHNEQFF
TGTGCCAGCAGCGTAGGGCAGGGGATCCACAATGAGCAGTTCTTC
>TRBJ2-7|NA|NA|TRBV9
CASSDEGQAPYEQYF
TGTGCCAGCAGCGATGAGGGGCAGGCCCCCTACGAGCAGTACTTC
>TRBJ2-6|NA|NA|TRBV6-2/TRBV6-3
CAGSPRSLAGANVLTF
TGTGCCGGCAGTCCACGGTCACTAGCTGGGGCCAACGTCCTGACTTTC
>TRBJ1-4|once|TRBD1|TRBV13
CASSARTGLGEKLFF
TGTGCCAGCAGCGCAAGGACAGGGCTAGGGGAAAAACTGTTTTTT